This TCR beta chain was recovered during a study of post-analysis software for immune sequencing data. This clonotype was picked up a small number of times. Its antigen remains unidentified. TCR beta libraries were prepared from cDNA with unique molecular identifiers. TCRdb re-called the PCR reads through MiXCR, storing one row per CDR3 protein. The sample includes 700,000 to 900,000 distinct CDR3 sequences, under 60% of them seen just once. Germline V gene sequence: CDR1 SGHTA, CDR2 FQGNSA. The CDR3 covers 16 residues. J was trimmed by 6 bases and V by 1 base; bases with no gene match: 6. Findings and caveats of the study: Patients showed TRBV5-6, TRBV5-1 and TRBV20-1 among a few TRBV segments more frequent than in controls.

Sample: blood. The chain combines TRBV7-2 with TRBJ2-4; TRBD2 agrees at 10 bases. This clonotype originated in a girl between 5 and 17 years old with multiple sclerosis. The CDR3 DNA reads as TGTGCCAGCAGCTTAGATGGTAGCGGGAGGACAAACATTCAGTACTTC. Translating it yields CASSLDGSGRTNIQYF.